This is a list of T cell receptor beta chains from one sample in a study of neoadjuvant anti-PD-1 for oral cavity cancer. Generated by immunoSEQ multiplex PCR, the TCRdb table keeps only in-frame clones and is missing some. The sample consists of about 23,000 clones, around 43% of them appearing once. The input for sequencing was tumor tissue, taken after nivolumab (anti-PD-1) treatment. The receptors here all came from a person between 35 and 79 years old with oral cavity squamous cell carcinoma. CDR3s include the opening cysteine and the closing phenylalanine or tryptophan. The D gene is left open where the match is weak. The listing skips clone size in some rows; elsewhere it reads once, few, many or a size class.

>.|14|TRBJ1-1|TRBV5-1|.
TGCGCCAGCACCTTGGACAGCACAAACACTGAAGCTTTCTTT
CASTLDSTNTEAFF
>.|12|TRBJ2-7|TRBV7-9|.
TGTGCCAGCAGCTTAGTGGCCTACGAGCAGTACTTC
CASSLVAYEQYF
>.|13|TRBJ2-1|TRBV11-2|.
TGTGCCAGCAGCTTAGCGAGGGGGTATGAGCAGTTCTTC
CASSLARGYEQFF
>.|19|TRBJ2-1|TRBV4-3|many
TGCGCCAGCAGCCAAGAGCCGTCGAGTCCAGGGAGCTCCTACAATGAGCAGTTCTTC
CASSQEPSSPGSSYNEQFF
>.|15|TRBJ1-2|TRBV27|.
TGTGCCAGCAGTTTAATGGTGGGGTCGGACTATGGCTACACCTTC
CASSLMVGSDYGYTF
>TRBD1|16|TRBJ2-2|TRBV28|.
TGTGCCAGCAGTGATTCGCGGGACAGGGCTTCCGGGGAGCTGTTTTTT
CASSDSRDRASGELFF
>TRBD2|14|TRBJ2-5|TRBV29-1|once
TGCAGCGTAAAGACTAGCGGGGGGGCAGAGACCCAGTACTTC
CSVKTSGGAETQYF
>.|16|TRBJ2-2|TRBV6-1|.
TGTGCCAGCAGTGCCACCCGACAGAGAAACACCGGGGAGCTGTTTTTT
CASSATRQRNTGELFF
>.|13|TRBJ2-3|TRBV5-4|.
TGTGCCAGCAGCTTGCTGTCGACAGATACGCAGTATTTT
CASSLLSTDTQYF
>.|17|TRBJ1-3|TRBV21-1|.
TGTGCCAGCAGCAAAGCGCAAACAGGGCCCTCTGGAAACACCATATATTTT
CASSKAQTGPSGNTIYF
>.|15|TRBJ1-5|TRBV19|.
TGTGCCAGTAGTATCGGGCAGGTTGACAATCAGCCCCAGCATTTT
CASSIGQVDNQPQHF
>.|14|TRBJ2-7|TRBV10-3|.
TGTGCCAGCAGTTACTCGAAGGGTAAGAACGAGCAGTACTTC
CASSYSKGKNEQYF
>.|16|TRBJ2-2|TRBV5-1|few
TGCGCCAGCAGCTTGGCCCGCGCGGGGAACACCGGGGAGCTGTTTTTT
CASSLARAGNTGELFF
>TRBD1|15|TRBJ2-7|TRBV5-1|.
TGCGCCAGCAGCCGAGGACAGGGGGGCCAATACGAGCAGTACTTC
CASSRGQGGQYEQYF
>.|13|TRBJ1-2|TRBV18|once
TGTGCCAGCTCACCAGAGGTCTCTTATGGCTACACCTTC
CASSPEVSYGYTF
>.|15|TRBJ1-2|TRBV4-3|.
TGCGCCAGCAGCCAAAAGTTCCGGGATGCCTATGGCTACACCTTC
CASSQKFRDAYGYTF
>.|14|TRBJ2-3|TRBV11-2|.
TGTGCCAGCAGCCCAAGCAGCGATCTAGCGCCAGAGTATTTT
CASSPSSDLAPEYF
>.|13|TRBJ1-1|TRBV5-1|.
TGCGCCAGCAGTTCAGGAACCAACACTGAAGCTTTCTTT
CASSSGTNTEAFF